This is a list of T cell receptor beta chains from one sample in a study of Ad26.COV2.S vaccination and SARS-CoV-2 variants. Data came from immunoSEQ multiplex PCR; TCRdb stores just in-frame clones and leaves some out. This table has 350,000 to 450,000 clones, roughly 85% appearing once. The sequencing used peripheral blood, collected in a trial of Ad26.COV2.S vaccine versus placebo. The source is a person aged 18-60 years who received the Ad26.COV2.S COVID-19 vaccine or a placebo. Each CDR3 is given with its conserved first and last residue.

J gene	CDR3 length	V gene	CDR3 protein
TRBJ1-6	15	TRBV9	CASSVAGARDSPLHF
TRBJ2-7	14	TRBV7-9	CASSLDRGVYEQYF
TRBJ1-5	15	TRBV7-2	CASSPGGASNQPQHF
TRBJ2-7	15	TRBV27	CASSFLAGGDYEQYF
TRBJ1-5	19	TRBV18	CASSPRQGRLGNSNQPQHF
TRBJ1-2	12	TRBV29-1	CSVEDLDYGYTF
TRBJ1-1	15	TRBV21-1	CASSSKGGVDTEAFF
TRBJ1-2	12	TRBV7-9	CASSLDENGYTF
TRBJ1-2	14	TRBV27	CASSLYGGNYGYTF
TRBJ2-1	16	TRBV19	CASSILIAASGTEQFF
TRBJ1-1	13	TRBV10-1	CASSELLGLRAFF
TRBJ1-4	13	TRBV6-5	CASSYRGSEKLFF
TRBJ2-7	13	TRBV28	CASTPGAPLEQYF
TRBJ2-3	17	TRBV3-1/TRBV3-2	CASSRRTSGRSTDTQYF
TRBJ2-1	18	TRBV7-8	CASSLALAGAVSYNEQFF
TRBJ2-1	12	TRBV30	CAWSVWVYEQFF
TRBJ1-4	14	TRBV29-1	CSFATGATNEKLFF
TRBJ2-1	19	TRBV3-1/TRBV3-2	CASSQVGLAGGGSYNEQFF